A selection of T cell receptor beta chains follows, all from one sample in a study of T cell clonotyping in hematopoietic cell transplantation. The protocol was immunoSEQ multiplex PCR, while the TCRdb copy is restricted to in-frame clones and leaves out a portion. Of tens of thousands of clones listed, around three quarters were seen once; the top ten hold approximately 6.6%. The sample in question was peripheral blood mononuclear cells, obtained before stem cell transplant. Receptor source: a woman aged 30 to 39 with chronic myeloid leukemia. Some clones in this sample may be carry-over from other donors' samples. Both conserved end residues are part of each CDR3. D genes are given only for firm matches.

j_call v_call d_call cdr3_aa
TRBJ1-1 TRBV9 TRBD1 CASSPQGLAEAFF
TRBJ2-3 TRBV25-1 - CASRKQYSDTQYF
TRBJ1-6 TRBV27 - CASSLSLGTPLHF
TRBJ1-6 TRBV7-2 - CASSLAPPGGNSPLHF
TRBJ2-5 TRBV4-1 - CASSLRGTVGGETQYF
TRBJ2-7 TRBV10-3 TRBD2 CAISGQAASGRYEQYF
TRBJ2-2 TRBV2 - CASTQGNTGELFF
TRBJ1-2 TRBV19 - CASSPSVRNYGYTF
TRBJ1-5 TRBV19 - CASSSRTLFQHF
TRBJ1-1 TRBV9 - CASSVSPDGEAFF
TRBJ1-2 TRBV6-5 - CASSYGGAWGYTF
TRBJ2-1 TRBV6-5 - CASSYSIRGNEQFF
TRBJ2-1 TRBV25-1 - CASSNNEQFF
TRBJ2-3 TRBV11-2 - CASSPTGLTDTQYF
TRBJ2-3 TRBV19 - CASSIGTTTDTQYF
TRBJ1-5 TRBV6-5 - CASSYSQAKGHQPQHF
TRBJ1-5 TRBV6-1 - CASSEFQPQHF
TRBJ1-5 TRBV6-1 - CASSERSSNQPQHF
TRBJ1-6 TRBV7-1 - CASSLGSGTYNSPLHF
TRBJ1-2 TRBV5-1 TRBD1 CATIQGGYGYTF
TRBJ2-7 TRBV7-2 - CASSLVVYEQYF
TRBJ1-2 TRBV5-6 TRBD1 CASSFGTGGLSNYGYTF
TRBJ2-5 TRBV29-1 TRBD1 CSVRDRVGETQYF
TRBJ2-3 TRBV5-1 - CASSLSRDRDTQYF
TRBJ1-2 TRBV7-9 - CASSTLLMTGVGYTF
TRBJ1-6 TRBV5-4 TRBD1 CASSLDGQAGPSNSPLHF